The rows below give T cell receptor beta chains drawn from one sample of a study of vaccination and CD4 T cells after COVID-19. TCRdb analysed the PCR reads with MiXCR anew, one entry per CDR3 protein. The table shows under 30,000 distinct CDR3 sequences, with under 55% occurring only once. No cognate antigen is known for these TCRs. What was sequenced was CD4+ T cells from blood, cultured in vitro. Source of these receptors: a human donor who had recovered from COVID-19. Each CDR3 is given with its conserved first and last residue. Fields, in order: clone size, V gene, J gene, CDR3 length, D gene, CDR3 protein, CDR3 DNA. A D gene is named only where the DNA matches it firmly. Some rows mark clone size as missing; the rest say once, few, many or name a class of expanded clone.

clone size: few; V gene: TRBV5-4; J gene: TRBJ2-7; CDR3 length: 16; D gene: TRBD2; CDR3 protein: CASSRHTSGRAYEQYF; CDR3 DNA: TGTGCCAGCAGCCGCCATACTAGCGGGAGGGCCTACGAGCAGTACTTC
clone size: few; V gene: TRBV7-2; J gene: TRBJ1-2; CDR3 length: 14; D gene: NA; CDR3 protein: CASSLATVGYGYTF; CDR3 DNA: TGTGCCAGCAGCTTAGCGACAGTCGGATATGGCTACACCTTC
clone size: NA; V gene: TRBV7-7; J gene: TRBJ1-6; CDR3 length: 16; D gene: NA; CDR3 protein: CASSFNRCSYNSPLHF; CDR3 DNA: TGTGCCAGCAGCTTTAACCGCTGCTCCTATAATTCACCCCTCCACTTT
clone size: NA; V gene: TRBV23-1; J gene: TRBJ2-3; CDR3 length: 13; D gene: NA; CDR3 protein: CASSHTSTDTQYF; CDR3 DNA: TGCGCCAGCAGTCACACAAGCACAGATACGCAGTATTTT
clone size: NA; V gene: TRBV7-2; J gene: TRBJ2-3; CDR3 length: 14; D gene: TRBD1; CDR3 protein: CASSLVQGPDTQYF; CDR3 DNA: TGTGCCAGCAGCTTAGTACAGGGGCCAGATACGCAGTATTTT
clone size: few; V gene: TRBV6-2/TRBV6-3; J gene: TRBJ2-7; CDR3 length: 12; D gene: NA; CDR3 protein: CASSWGRGRQYF; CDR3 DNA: TGTGCCAGCAGTTGGGGGCGAGGTAGGCAGTACTTC
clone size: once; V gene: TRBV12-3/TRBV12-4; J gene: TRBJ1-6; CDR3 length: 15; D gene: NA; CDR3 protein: CASSLALLPPSPLHF; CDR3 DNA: TGTGCCAGCAGTTTAGCGCTACTGCCTCCTTCACCCCTCCACTTT
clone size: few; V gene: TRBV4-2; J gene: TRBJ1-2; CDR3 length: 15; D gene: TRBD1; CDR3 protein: CASSQGTGVNYGYTF; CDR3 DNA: TGTGCCAGCAGCCAAGGTACAGGGGTTAACTATGGCTACACCTTC
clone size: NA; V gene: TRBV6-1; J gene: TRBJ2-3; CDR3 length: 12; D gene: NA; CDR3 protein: CAVRQDTDTQYF; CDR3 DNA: TGTGCCGTTAGACAGGACACAGATACGCAGTATTTT
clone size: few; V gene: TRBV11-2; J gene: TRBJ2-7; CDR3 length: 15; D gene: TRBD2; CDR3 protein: CASRFLRGRSYEQYF; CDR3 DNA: TGTGCCAGCAGATTTCTACGCGGGAGGTCCTACGAGCAGTACTTC
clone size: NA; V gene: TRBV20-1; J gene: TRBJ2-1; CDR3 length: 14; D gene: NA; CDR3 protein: CSARTPRRDNEQFF; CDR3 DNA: TGCAGTGCGAGGACTCCGCGGAGGGACAATGAGCAGTTCTTC
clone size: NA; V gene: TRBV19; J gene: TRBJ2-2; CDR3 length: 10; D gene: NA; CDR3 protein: CASGRGELFF; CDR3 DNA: TGTGCCAGTGGGCGGGGGGAGCTGTTTTTT
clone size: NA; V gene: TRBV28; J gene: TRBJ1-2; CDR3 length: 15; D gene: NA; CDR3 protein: CASSNSDRSNYGYTF; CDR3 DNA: TGTGCCAGCAGCAATTCCGACAGGTCAAACTATGGCTACACCTTC
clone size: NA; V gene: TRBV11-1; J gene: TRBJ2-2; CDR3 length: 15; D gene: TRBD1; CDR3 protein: CASSFGDRGAGELFF; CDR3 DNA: TGTGCCAGCAGCTTTGGGGACAGGGGTGCCGGGGAGCTGTTTTTT
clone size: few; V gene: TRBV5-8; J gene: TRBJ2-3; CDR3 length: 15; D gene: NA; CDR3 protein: CASSLGRTSTDTQYF; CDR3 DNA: TGTGCCAGCAGCTTGGGGCGAACTAGCACAGATACGCAGTATTTT
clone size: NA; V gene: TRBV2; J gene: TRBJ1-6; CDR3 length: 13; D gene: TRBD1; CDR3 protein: CASRGQYNSPLHF; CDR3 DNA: TGTGCCAGCAGGGGACAGTATAATTCACCCCTCCACTTT
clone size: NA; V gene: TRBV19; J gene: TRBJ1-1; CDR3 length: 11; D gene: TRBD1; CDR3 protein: CASRGQGQAFF; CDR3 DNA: TGTGCCAGTAGGGGACAGGGCCAAGCTTTCTTT
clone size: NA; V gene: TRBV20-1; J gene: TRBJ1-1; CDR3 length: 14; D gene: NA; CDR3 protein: CSARLRASNTEAFF; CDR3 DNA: TGCAGTGCTCGTCTTAGGGCATCCAACACTGAAGCTTTCTTT
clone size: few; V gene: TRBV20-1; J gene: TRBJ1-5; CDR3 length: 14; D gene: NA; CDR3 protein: CSARGRGYNQPQHF; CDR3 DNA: TGCAGTGCTAGAGGTAGGGGCTACAATCAGCCCCAGCATTTT
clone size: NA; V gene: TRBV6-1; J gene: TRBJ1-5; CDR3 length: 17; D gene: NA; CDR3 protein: CASSFSGRQSSNQPQHF; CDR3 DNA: TGTGCCAGCAGCTTTTCAGGTAGACAAAGTAGCAATCAGCCCCAGCATTTT
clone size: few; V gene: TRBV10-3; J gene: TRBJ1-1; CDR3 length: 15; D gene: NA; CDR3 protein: CAIRISRGQTTEAFF; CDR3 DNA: TGTGCCATCAGAATCTCTCGTGGTCAAACAACTGAAGCTTTCTTT
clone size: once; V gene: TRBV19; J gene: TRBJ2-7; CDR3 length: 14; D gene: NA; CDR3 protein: CASSSRHSTYEQYF; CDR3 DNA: TGTGCCAGTAGTAGTCGGCACTCGACCTACGAGCAGTACTTC
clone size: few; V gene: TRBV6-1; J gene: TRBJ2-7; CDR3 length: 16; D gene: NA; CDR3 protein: CASSASSSWPTYEQYF; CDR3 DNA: TGTGCCAGCAGTGCTTCATCTAGCTGGCCGACCTACGAGCAGTACTTC
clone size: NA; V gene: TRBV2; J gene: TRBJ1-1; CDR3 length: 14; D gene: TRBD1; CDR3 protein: CASITGGLRTEAFF; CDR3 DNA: TGTGCCAGCATAACAGGGGGTTTAAGGACTGAAGCTTTCTTT
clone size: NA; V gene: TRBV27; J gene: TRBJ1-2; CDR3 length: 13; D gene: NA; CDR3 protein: CASSLRAGYGYTF; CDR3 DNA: TGTGCCAGCAGTTTAAGGGCTGGCTATGGCTACACCTTC
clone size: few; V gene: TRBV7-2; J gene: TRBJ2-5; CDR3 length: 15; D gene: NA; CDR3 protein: CASSLVSGGGETQYF; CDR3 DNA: TGTGCCAGCAGCTTAGTGTCGGGGGGCGGAGAGACCCAGTACTTC
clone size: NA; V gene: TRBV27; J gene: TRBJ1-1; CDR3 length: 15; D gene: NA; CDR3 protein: CASSQSTGDNTEAFF; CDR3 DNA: TGTGCCAGCAGTCAATCGACAGGAGATAACACTGAAGCTTTCTTT
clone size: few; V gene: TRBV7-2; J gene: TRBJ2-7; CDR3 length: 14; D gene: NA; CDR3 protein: CASSLGLSRHEQYF; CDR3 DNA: TGTGCCAGCAGCTTGGGACTTTCCCGCCACGAGCAGTACTTC
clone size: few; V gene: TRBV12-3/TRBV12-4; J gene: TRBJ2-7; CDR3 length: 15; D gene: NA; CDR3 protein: CASSLGASGANEQYF; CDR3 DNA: TGTGCCAGCAGTTTAGGAGCCTCGGGGGCGAACGAGCAGTACTTC
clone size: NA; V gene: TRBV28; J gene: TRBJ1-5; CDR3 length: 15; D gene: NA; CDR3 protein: CASSDSTSLNQPQHF; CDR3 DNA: TGTGCCAGCAGTGACTCCACATCCTTGAATCAGCCCCAGCATTTT
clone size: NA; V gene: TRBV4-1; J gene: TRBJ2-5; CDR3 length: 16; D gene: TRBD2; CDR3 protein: CASSPRTSGGGETQYF; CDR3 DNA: TGCGCCAGCAGCCCTCGGACTAGCGGGGGTGGGGAGACCCAGTACTTC
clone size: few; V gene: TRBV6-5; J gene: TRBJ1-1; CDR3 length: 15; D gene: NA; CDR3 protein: CASSYSRKMNTEAFF; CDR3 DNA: TGTGCCAGCAGTTACTCGCGGAAGATGAACACTGAAGCTTTCTTT
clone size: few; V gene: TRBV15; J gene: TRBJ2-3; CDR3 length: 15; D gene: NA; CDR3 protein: CATSGPRVGADTQYF; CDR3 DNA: TGTGCCACCAGCGGACCCAGAGTGGGCGCAGATACGCAGTATTTT
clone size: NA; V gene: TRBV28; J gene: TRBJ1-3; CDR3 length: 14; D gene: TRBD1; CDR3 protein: CASSLGGLGNTIYF; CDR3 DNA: TGTGCCAGCAGTCTAGGGGGCCTTGGAAACACCATATATTTT
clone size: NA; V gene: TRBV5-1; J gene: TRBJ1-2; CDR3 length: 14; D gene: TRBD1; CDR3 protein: CASSNGTGGYGYTF; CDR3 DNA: TGCGCCAGCAGCAACGGGACAGGGGGCTATGGCTACACCTTC
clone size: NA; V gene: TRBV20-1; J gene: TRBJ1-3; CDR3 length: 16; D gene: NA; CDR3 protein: CSARDLRQAAGNTIYF; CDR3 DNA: TGCAGTGCTAGAGATTTGAGGCAGGCGGCCGGAAACACCATATATTTT
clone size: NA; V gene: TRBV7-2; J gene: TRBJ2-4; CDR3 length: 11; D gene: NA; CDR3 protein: CASSPKDIQYF; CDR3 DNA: TGTGCCAGCAGCCCCAAGGACATTCAGTACTTC
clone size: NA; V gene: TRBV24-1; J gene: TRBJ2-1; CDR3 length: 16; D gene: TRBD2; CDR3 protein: CATSDRRGGASNEQFF; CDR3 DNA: TGTGCCACCAGTGATAGGCGCGGGGGGGCGAGCAATGAGCAGTTCTTC
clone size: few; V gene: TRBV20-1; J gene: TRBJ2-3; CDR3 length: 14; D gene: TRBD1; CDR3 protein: CSAGRDRDTDTQYF; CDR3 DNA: TGCAGTGCTGGACGGGACAGGGATACAGATACGCAGTATTTT
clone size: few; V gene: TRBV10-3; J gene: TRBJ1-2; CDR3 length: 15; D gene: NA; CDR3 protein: CAISEAAGISYGYTF; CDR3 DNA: TGTGCCATCAGTGAGGCGGCAGGGATCTCCTATGGCTACACCTTC
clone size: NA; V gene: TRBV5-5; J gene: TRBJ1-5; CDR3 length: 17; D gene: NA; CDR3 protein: CASSFESSGEVDQPQHF; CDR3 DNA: TGTGCCAGCAGCTTTGAATCGTCGGGGGAGGTCGATCAGCCCCAGCATTTT
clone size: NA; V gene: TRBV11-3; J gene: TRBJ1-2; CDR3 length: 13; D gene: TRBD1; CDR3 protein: CASSADRGYGYTF; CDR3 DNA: TGTGCCAGCAGCGCGGACAGGGGTTATGGCTACACCTTC
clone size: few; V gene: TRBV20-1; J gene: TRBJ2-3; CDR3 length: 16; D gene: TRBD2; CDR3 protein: CSARVVAGGRTDTQYF; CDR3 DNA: TGCAGTGCTAGAGTAGTAGCGGGAGGAAGAACAGATACGCAGTATTTT
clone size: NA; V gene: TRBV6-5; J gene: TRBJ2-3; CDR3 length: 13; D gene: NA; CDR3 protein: CASSYSTGDTQYF; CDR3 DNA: TGTGCCAGCAGTTACTCTACGGGAGATACGCAGTATTTT
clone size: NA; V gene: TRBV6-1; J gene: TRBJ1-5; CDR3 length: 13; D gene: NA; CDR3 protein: CASSEEPNQPQHF; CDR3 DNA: TGTGCCAGCAGTGAAGAGCCTAATCAGCCCCAGCATTTT
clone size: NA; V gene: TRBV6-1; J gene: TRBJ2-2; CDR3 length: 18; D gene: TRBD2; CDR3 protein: CASSLMGLAGGGTGELFF; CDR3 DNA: TGTGCCAGCAGTCTAATGGGACTAGCGGGAGGCGGAACCGGGGAGCTGTTTTTT
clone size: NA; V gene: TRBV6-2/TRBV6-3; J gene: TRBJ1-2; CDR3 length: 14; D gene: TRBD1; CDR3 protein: CASRSGGNSYGYTF; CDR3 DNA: TGTGCCAGCAGGTCAGGGGGTAATTCCTATGGCTACACCTTC
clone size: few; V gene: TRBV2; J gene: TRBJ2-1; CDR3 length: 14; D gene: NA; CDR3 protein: CASSEEWRHNEQFF; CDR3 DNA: TGTGCCAGCAGTGAAGAGTGGAGACACAATGAGCAGTTCTTC
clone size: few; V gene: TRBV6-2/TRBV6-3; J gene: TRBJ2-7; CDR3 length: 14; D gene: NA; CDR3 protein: CASKVQQGSYEQYF; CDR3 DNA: TGTGCCAGCAAAGTACAGCAGGGGAGTTACGAGCAGTACTTC
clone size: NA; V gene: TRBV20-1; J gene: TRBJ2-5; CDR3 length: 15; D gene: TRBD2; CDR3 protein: CSPRLSGIFSETQYF; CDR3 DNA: TGCAGCCCTAGACTGAGCGGGATCTTTTCGGAGACCCAGTACTTC